This T cell receptor (beta chain) was sequenced for a study of cytomegalovirus exposure and HLA in healthy donors. At the level of the study: An earlier analysis identified 100 million to 130 million unique TCR beta sequences in approximately 170 million T cells. Study outcomes and limitations: In terms of immune exposure information, only CMV serostatus was available.

The PCR was carried out with 60 Vbeta primers and 13 Jbeta primers. Assay: immunoSEQ multiplex PCR; the TCRdb copy retains only in-frame clones and omits some. This sample has 100,000 to 150,000 clones; around three quarters occur once, and the top ten carry 5.8%. Points on this clone: The antigen remains unidentified.

This sequence was found in a man aged 18 to 29 in good health and CMV-seropositive. Sequenced: PBMCs.

In nucleotides, the CDR3 is TGTGCCAGCAGTAGGACAGGGGCGCGATCACCCCTCCACTTT. Its protein is CASSRTGARSPLHF. The chain joins TRBV28 to TRBJ1-6; 9 nucleotides agree with TRBD1. V lost 5 bases and J lost 10; bases outside the gene matches: 6. From germline, CDR1 is MDHEN and CDR2 SYDVKM. The CDR3 is made up of 14 amino acids.